The sequence of this TCR beta chain was determined in a study of T cell repertoires in aging, cancer and after chemotherapy. About the study: Some 9.4 million TCR reads made up the full dataset.

Amplification of TCR beta used genomic DNA extracted from peripheral blood. About this clonotype: Its cognate antigen is unknown.

V was cut by 4 bases and J by 4 bases, with 17 bases left in between. This CDR3 comprises 14 residues. The germline V gene encodes CDR1 GTSNPN and CDR2 SVGIG (reference sequence). Whole-study results and caveats: In each cancer cohort, median generation probability increased across chemotherapy, suggesting thymic output rebounded.

A mixed TRB-A/B primer pool amplified rearranged TRB by multiplex touch-down PCR. TCRdb re-called the multiplex PCR reads through MiXCR, storing one row per CDR3 protein. The sample holds more than 10,000 distinct CDR3 sequences, over 25% seen once. Input material: blood. This clonotype was obtained from a human donor in good health. The donor label of this sample is uncertain. The rearrangement links TRBV30 to TRBJ2-7, with a tentative D call TRBD1 (6 bases). DNA of the CDR3: TGTGCCTGGACCCGGGACATCTGGGGGTACGAGCAGTACTTC. Protein: CAWTRDIWGYEQYF.